Following are 14 T cell receptor beta chains from one sample sequenced in a study of cytotoxic CD8 clonotypes in ibrutinib-treated CLL. Data came from immunoSEQ multiplex PCR; TCRdb stores just in-frame clones and leaves some out. The table records fewer than 400,000 clones, roughly 67% of them present only once. The specimen comprised PBMCs, sampled after 36 months of ibrutinib treatment. The source of these receptors is a human donor with chronic lymphocytic leukemia.

This chain uses TRBV28 with TRBJ1-1, with D unresolved. The CDR3 covers 12 residues. V lost 2 bases to trimming and J lost 4 bases, with 5 bases between them. Germline V gene data show CDR1 as MDHEN and CDR2 as SYDVKM. In DNA form, the CDR3 reads TGTGCCAGCAGTTTAGCGGCCACTGAAGCTTTCTTT. Protein sequence: CASSLAATEAFF. The whole variable domain, filled in from reference TRBV28 and TRBJ1-1, reads DVKVTQSSRYLVKRTGEKVFLECVQDMDHENMFWYRQDPGLGLRLIYFSYDVKMKEKGDIPEGYSVSREKKERFSLILESASTNQTSMYLCASSLAATEAFFGQGTRLTVV.

The V and J genes are TRBV5-1 and TRBJ2-6; D is unresolved. The V gene lost 5 bases and the J gene lost 0 bases, with 18 bases spanning the gap. Germline loops: CDR1 SGHRS, CDR2 YFSETQ. The CDR3 is made up of 18 amino acids. CDR3 coding DNA: TGCGCCAGCAGTCCCGCTGACAAGGCCCTCTCTGGGGCCAACGTCCTGACTTTC. Translated: CASSPADKALSGANVLTF.

The chain recombines TRBV6-5 with TRBJ2-7; no definite D call. CDR1 and CDR2 from the germline V gene are MNHEY and SVGAGI. Trimming took off 6 bases at V and 7 bases at J, with 10 bases between the two ends. The CDR3 contains 11 residues. The CDR3 spells CASSRNGEQYF. The CDR3, as DNA: TGTGCCAGCAGCCGAAACGGGGAGCAGTACTTC.

This clone appeared once. The genes are TRBV9 and TRBJ2-3; no clear D. The V gene lost 3 bases and the J gene lost 6 bases, with 11 bases spanning the gap. The CDR3 extends over 13 amino acids. Germline values: CDR1 SGDLS, CDR2 YYNGEE. The CDR3 region is CASSASSGDTQYF. The DNA for the CDR3 is TGTGCCAGCAGCGCATCTTCGGGCGATACGCAGTATTTT.

The J gene is TRBJ1-2, the V gene TRBV6-1; 7 bases agree with TRBD1. The V segment lost 3 bases and the J segment 3 bases; nucleotides outside the gene matches: 10. Germline CDR1 MNHNS, CDR2 SASEGT. The CDR3 is 16 residues long. CDR3 protein: CASSEQPTGRDYGYTF. CDR3 nucleotide sequence: TGTGCCAGCAGTGAGCAACCGACAGGGCGGGACTATGGCTACACCTTC.

This clone was picked up one time. The rearrangement joins TRBV30 to TRBJ2-1, with 8 positions matching TRBD2. V shed 4 bases, J shed 2 bases, and the junction held 10 bases outside the gene matches. This CDR3 has 16 amino acids. Per germline, CDR1 GTSNPN and CDR2 SVGIG (reference sequence). CDR3 coding DNA: TGTGCCTGGATGCCCCCGGGGGGGAATCCCTACAATGAGCAGTTCTTC. Translating gives CAWMPPGGNPYNEQFF.

The rearrangement joins TRBV19 to TRBJ2-4, with 11 bases lining up with TRBD1. V shed 4 bases, J shed 1 base, and the junction held 6 bases outside the gene matches. Per the germline V gene, CDR1 is LNHDA and CDR2 is SQIVND (reference sequence). This CDR3 contains 17 residues. CDR3: CASSTGQGAGAKNIQYF. CDR3 coding DNA: TGTGCCAGTAGTACCGGACAGGGGGCCGGTGCCAAAAACATTCAGTACTTC.

The CDR3 sequence is CASSVQASGNTIYF. For the CDR3, the DNA is TGTGCCAGCAGCGTACAGGCATCTGGAAACACCATATATTTT. This rearrangement joins TRBV9 to TRBJ1-3, with D hard to call. This CDR3 region has 14 residues. Germline CDR1 reads SGDLS; CDR2 reads YYNGEE. V was shortened by 1 base and J by 1 base, with 6 bases between the two germline ends.

In nucleotides, the CDR3 is TGTGCCACCAGCAGAGATTGGGGGCTCACCGTCACAGATACGCAGTATTTT. It specifies CATSRDWGLTVTDTQYF. J is TRBJ2-3 and V is TRBV15, with a weak D call TRBD1 (6 bases). Trimming shortened V by 0 bases and J by 2 bases, and 15 bases separated the two germline ends. The length of the CDR3 is 17 residues. Germline V gene lookup returns CDR1 LNHNV and CDR2 YYDKDF (reference sequence).

The V call is TRBV29-1, the J call TRBJ2-7; TRBD1 matches at 7 bases. Germline assignment: CDR1 SQVTM and CDR2 ANQGSEA. V trimming: 5 bases; J trimming: 4 bases; junction bases outside the gene matches: 8. The CDR3 is 13 residues long. CDR3 in DNA: TGCAGCGTTTCGTACATACAGGGGTACGAGCAGTACTTC. Translation gives CSVSYIQGYEQYF.

V is TRBV6-5 and J is TRBJ1-2, with D unclear. The V end was cut by 6 bases, the J end by 3 bases, with 14 bases between. Germline values: CDR1 MNHEY, CDR2 SVGAGI. This CDR3 comprises 14 residues. The CDR3 region has the DNA TGTGCCAGCAGGGACGGAAAATTTTACTATGGCTACACCTTC. Protein sequence: CASRDGKFYYGYTF.

The genes are TRBV9 and TRBJ2-7; 10 bases fit TRBD2. Germline CDR1 reads SGDLS; CDR2 reads YYNGEE. Losses at the gene ends were 3 bases for V and 1 base for J; bases not matched to a gene: 4. The CDR3 is 15 residues long. The CDR3 region is CASSAAGGISYEQYF. CDR3 DNA: TGTGCCAGCAGCGCAGCGGGAGGGATATCCTACGAGCAGTACTTC.

The J gene is TRBJ1-2, the V gene TRBV6-5; D is unclear. Trimming took off 5 bases at V and 0 bases at J, with 10 bases between the two ends. The germline CDR1 and CDR2 sequences are MNHEY and SVGAGI. CDR3 length equals 14 residues. CDR3 in amino acids: CASSGGRPNYGYTF. CDR3 coding DNA: TGTGCCAGCAGTGGAGGACGTCCTAACTATGGCTACACCTTC.

J is TRBJ1-4 and V is TRBV7-9; D remains unclear. The V end was cut by 0 bases, the J end by 7 bases, with 15 bases between. Germline V lookup: CDR1 SEHNR, CDR2 FQNEAQ (reference sequence). CDR3 length equals 16 residues. The CDR3 loop reads CASSLADEDSSEKLFF. In DNA form, the CDR3 reads TGTGCCAGCAGCTTAGCGGACGAGGATTCTAGTGAAAAACTGTTTTTT.